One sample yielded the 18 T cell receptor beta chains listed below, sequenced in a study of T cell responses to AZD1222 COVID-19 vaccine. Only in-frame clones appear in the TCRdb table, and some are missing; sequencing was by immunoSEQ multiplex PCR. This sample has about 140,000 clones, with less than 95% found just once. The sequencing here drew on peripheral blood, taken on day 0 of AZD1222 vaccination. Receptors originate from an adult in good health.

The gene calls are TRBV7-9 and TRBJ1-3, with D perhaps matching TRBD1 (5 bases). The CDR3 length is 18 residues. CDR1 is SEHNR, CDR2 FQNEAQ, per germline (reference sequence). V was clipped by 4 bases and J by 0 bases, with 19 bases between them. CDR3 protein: CASSYANTDRNSGNTIYF. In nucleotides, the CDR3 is TGTGCCAGCAGCTATGCCAATACCGACAGAAACTCTGGAAACACCATATATTTT.

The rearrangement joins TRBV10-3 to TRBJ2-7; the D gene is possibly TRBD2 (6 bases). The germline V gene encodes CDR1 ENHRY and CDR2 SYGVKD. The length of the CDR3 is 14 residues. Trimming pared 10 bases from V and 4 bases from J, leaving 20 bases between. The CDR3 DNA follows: TGTGCCACGCGGGATCAAGGGGTAGGATACGAGCAGTACTTC. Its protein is CATRDQGVGYEQYF.

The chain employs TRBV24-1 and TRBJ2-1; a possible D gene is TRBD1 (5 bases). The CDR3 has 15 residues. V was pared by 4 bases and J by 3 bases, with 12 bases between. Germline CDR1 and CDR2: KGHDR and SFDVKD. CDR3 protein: CATSDLPRGYNEQFF. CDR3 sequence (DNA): TGTGCCACCAGTGACTTGCCTAGGGGCTACAATGAGCAGTTCTTC.

The CDR3 nucleotides are TGTGCCAGCAGCTACTCAGGACTAGTAAGCGGCGAGGAGCTGTTTTTT. Translated, it gives CASSYSGLVSGEELFF. The V call is TRBV5-4, the J call TRBJ2-2; 7 bases are shared with TRBD2. The CDR3 has 16 residues. Per the germline V gene, CDR1 is SGHNT and CDR2 is YYREEE (reference sequence). V lost 3 bases and J lost 10; bases outside the gene matches: 15.

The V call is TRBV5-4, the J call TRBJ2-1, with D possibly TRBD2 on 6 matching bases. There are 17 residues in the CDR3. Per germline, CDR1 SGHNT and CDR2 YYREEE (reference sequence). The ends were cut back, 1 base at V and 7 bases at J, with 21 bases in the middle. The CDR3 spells CASSLLGLANSRNEQFF. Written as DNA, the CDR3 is TGTGCCAGCAGCTTGCTTGGGCTAGCGAACAGTCGGAATGAGCAGTTCTTC.

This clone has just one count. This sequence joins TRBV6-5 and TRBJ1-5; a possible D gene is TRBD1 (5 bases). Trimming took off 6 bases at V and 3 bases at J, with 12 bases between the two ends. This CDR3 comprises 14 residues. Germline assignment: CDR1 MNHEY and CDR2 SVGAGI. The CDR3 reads CASSPQDYNQPQHF. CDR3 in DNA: TGTGCCAGCAGCCCACAGGACTACAATCAGCCCCAGCATTTT.

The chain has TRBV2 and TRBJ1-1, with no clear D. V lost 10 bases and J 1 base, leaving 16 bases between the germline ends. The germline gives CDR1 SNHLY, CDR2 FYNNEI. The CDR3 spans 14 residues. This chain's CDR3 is CATCDREGNTEAFF. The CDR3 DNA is TGTGCCACCTGTGACCGGGAGGGGAACACTGAAGCTTTCTTT.

Here the CDR3 reads CASWARWGNYGYTF. In nucleotides, the CDR3 is TGTGCCAGCTGGGCCAGGTGGGGAAATTATGGCTACACCTTC. The genes are TRBV2 and TRBJ1-2; no definite D call. V was trimmed by 8 bases and J by 5 bases, leaving 18 bases between them. Per germline, CDR1 SNHLY and CDR2 FYNNEI. The CDR3 contains 14 residues.

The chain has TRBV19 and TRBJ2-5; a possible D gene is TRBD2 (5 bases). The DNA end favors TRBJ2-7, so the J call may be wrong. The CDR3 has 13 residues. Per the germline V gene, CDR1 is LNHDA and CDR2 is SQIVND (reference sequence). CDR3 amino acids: CASNGEGRSEQYF. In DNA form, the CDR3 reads TGTGCCAGTAATGGCGAGGGTCGCTCCGAGCAGTACTTC.

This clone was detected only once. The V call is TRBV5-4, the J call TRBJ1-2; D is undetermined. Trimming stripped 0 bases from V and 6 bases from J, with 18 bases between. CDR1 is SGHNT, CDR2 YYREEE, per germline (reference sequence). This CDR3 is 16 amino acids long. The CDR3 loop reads CASSLDLESNKNGYTF. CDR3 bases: TGTGCCAGCAGCTTGGATTTGGAGTCGAATAAGAATGGCTACACCTTC.

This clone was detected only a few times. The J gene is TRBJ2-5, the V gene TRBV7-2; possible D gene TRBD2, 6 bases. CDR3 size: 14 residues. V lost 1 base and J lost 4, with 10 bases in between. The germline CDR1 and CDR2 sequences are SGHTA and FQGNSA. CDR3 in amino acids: CASSLGLVIETQYF. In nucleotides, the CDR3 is TGTGCCAGCAGCTTAGGACTAGTTATAGAGACCCAGTACTTC.

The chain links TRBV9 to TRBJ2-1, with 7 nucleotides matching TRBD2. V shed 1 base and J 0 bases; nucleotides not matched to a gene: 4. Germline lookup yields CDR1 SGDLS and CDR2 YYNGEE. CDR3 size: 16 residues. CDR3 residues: CASSVLSGTSYNEQFF. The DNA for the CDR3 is TGTGCCAGCAGCGTATTAAGCGGGACCTCCTACAATGAGCAGTTCTTC.

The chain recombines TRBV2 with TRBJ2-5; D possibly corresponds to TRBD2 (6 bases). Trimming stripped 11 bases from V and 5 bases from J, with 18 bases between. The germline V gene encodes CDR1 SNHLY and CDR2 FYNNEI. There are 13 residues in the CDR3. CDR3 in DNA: TGTGCCGGAGGGGCCGGTACGGGGGAGACCCAGTACTTC. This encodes CAGGAGTGETQYF. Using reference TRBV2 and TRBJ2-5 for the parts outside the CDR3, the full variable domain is EPEVTQTPSHQVTQMGQEVILRCVPISNHLYFYWYRQILGQKVEFLVSFYNNEISEKSEIFDDQFSVERPDGSNFTLKIRSTKLEDSAMYFCAGGAGTGETQYFGPGTRLLVL.

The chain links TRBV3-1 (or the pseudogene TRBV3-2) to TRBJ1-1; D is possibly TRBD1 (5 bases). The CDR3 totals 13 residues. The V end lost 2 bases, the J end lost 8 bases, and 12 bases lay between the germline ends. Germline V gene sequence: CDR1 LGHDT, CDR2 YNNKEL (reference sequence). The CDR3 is CASSQTTGGEAFF. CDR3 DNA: TGTGCCAGCAGCCAAACCACGGGGGGAGAAGCTTTCTTT.

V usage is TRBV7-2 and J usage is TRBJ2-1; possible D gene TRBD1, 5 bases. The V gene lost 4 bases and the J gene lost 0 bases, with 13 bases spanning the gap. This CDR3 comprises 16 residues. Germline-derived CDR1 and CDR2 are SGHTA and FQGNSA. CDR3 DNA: TGTGCCAGCAGCTCGCAGGGCAGCAGCTCCTACAATGAGCAGTTCTTC. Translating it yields CASSSQGSSSYNEQFF.

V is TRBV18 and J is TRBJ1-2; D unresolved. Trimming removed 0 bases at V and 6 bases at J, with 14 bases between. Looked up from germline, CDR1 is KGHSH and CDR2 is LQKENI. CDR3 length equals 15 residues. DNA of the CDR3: TGTGCCAGCTCACCACCGAGCCTTCTCCTGGATGGCTACACCTTC. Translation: CASSPPSLLLDGYTF.

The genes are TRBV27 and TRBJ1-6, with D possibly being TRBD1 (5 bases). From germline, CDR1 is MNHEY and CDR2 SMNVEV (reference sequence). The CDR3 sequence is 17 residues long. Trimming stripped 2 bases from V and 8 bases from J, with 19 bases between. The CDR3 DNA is TGTGCCAGCAGTTTAGGATCCTGGGGGAGCCCAGATTCACCCCTCCACTTT. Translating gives CASSLGSWGSPDSPLHF.

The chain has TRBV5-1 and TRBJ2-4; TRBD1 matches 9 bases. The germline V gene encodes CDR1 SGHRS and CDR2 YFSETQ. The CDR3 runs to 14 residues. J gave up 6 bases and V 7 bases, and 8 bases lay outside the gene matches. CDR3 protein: CASRQVDRGNIQYF. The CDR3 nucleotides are TGCGCCAGCCGCCAGGTGGACAGGGGAAACATTCAGTACTTC.